A selection of T cell receptor beta chains follows, all from one sample in a study of siplizumab effects on memory and regulatory T cells. Sequencing used immunoSEQ multiplex PCR; TCRdb keeps in-frame clones, though not all of them. The data contain 100,000 to 110,000 clones, about 94% of them singletons. Sequenced sample: non-Treg CD4+ T cells sorted from blood. These receptor sequences come from a human donor in good health. The CDR3 runs from the conserved cysteine through the conserved F or W. The D gene is left open where the match is weak. The size entry is marked missing in some rows and otherwise reads once, few, many or a size class.

size	D	V	J	CDR3	DNA
-	TRBD1	TRBV9	TRBJ2-4	CASSPRSGDSLAKNIQYF	TGTGCCAGCAGCCCCCGAAGTGGGGACAGCCTAGCCAAAAACATTCAGTACTTC
-	TRBD2	TRBV7-2	TRBJ2-7	CASSSAGGRAYEQYF	TGTGCCAGCAGCTCCGCGGGAGGGCGGGCCTACGAGCAGTACTTC
-	-	TRBV6-1	TRBJ1-1	CASSEARTEAFF	TGTGCCAGCAGTGAAGCGAGAACTGAAGCTTTCTTT
once	-	TRBV7-9	TRBJ2-7	CASSPTGSYEQYF	TGTGCCAGCAGCCCCACGGGGTCCTACGAGCAGTACTTC
-	-	TRBV14	TRBJ1-2	CASSLGVGAYGYTF	TGTGCCAGCAGCCTCGGCGTCGGGGCCTATGGCTACACCTTC
-	-	TRBV18	TRBJ2-1	CASSPREGGNLNNEQFF	TGTGCCAGCTCACCACGGGAGGGGGGAAACCTAAACAATGAGCAGTTCTTC
-	-	TRBV28	TRBJ1-4	CASSLRGLGGGEKLFF	TGTGCCAGCAGTTTACGGGGCCTTGGAGGGGGTGAAAAACTGTTTTTT
-	-	TRBV30	TRBJ2-2	CAWSSNTGELFF	TGTGCCTGGAGTTCAAACACCGGGGAGCTGTTTTTT
-	-	TRBV6-1	TRBJ1-1	CASTRPGTGTEAFF	TGTGCCAGCACCCGACCGGGCACGGGGACTGAAGCTTTCTTT
-	-	TRBV9	TRBJ2-3	CASSVDGDSGTDTQYF	TGTGCCAGCAGCGTAGATGGGGATTCTGGCACAGATACGCAGTATTTT
-	TRBD1	TRBV27	TRBJ2-6	CASSFGGTGSLLGANVLTF	TGTGCCAGCAGTTTCGGGGGGACAGGGTCTTTGCTTGGGGCCAACGTCCTGACTTTC
-	TRBD1	TRBV6-5	TRBJ1-2	CASSYGQGVRYGYTF	TGTGCCAGCAGTTACGGGCAGGGGGTGCGCTATGGCTACACCTTC
-	-	TRBV15	TRBJ2-7	CATSRDSFSSSYEQYF	TGTGCCACCAGCAGAGATTCCTTCTCAAGCTCCTACGAGCAGTACTTC
-	TRBD1	TRBV27	TRBJ1-2	CASSPDRGRLVQGNGYTF	TGTGCCAGCAGTCCTGACAGGGGGCGCTTAGTTCAAGGGAATGGCTACACCTTC
-	-	TRBV5-1	TRBJ2-3	CASSQDGYTDTQYF	TGCGCCAGCAGCCAGGACGGGTACACAGATACGCAGTATTTT
-	TRBD2	TRBV5-1	TRBJ2-5	CASSLSLAGVETQYF	TGCGCCAGCAGCTTGTCGCTAGCGGGAGTAGAGACCCAGTACTTC
-	TRBD1	TRBV11-3	TRBJ2-2	CASSGQGTGELFF	TGTGCCAGCAGCGGACAGGGAACCGGGGAGCTGTTTTTT
-	-	TRBV4-2	TRBJ2-1	CASSQEEGYNEQFF	TGTGCCAGCAGCCAAGAAGAGGGATACAATGAGCAGTTCTTC
once	-	TRBV4-1	TRBJ1-1	CASSQDGQGVTEAFF	TGCGCCAGCAGCCAAGACGGTCAGGGAGTCACTGAAGCTTTCTTT
-	-	TRBV6-1	TRBJ2-7	CASSEAQWEQYF	TGTGCCAGCAGTGAAGCTCAGTGGGAGCAGTACTTC
few	-	TRBV7-9	TRBJ1-1	CASRGNTEAFF	TGTGCCAGCAGGGGAAACACTGAAGCTTTCTTT
-	-	TRBV5-1	TRBJ2-3	CASSLVQSSTDTQYF	TGCGCCAGCAGCTTGGTGCAATCTAGCACAGATACGCAGTATTTT
-	-	TRBV11-2	TRBJ2-2	CASSSPKGYFNPELFF	TGTGCCAGCAGCTCACCTAAGGGGTACTTTAACCCTGAGCTGTTTTTT
-	-	TRBV7-9	TRBJ2-5	CASSLGAGRETQYF	TGTGCCAGCAGCTTAGGGGCGGGGAGAGAGACCCAGTACTTC
-	-	TRBV5-5	TRBJ2-7	CASSWDPSYEQYF	TGTGCCAGCTCGTGGGACCCCTCCTACGAGCAGTACTTC